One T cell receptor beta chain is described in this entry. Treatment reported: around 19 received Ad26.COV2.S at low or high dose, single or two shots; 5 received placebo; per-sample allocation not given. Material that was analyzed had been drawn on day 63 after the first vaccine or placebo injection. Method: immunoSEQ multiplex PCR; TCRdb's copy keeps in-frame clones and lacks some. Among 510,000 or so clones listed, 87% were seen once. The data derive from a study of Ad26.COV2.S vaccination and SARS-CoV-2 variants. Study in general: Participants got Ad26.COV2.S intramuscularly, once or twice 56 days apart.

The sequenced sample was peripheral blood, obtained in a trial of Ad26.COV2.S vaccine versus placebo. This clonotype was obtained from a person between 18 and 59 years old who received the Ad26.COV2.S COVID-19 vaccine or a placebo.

The CDR3 coding sequence is TGCAGCGGGCGACGGGACAATCCTAATGAAAAACTGTTTTTT. This codes for CSGRRDNPNEKLFF. V gene TRBV29-1 combines with J gene TRBJ1-4; possible D gene TRBD1, 6 bases. Germline CDR1 reads SQVTM; CDR2 reads ANQGSEA. Trimming pared 7 bases from V and 3 bases from J, leaving 15 bases between. This CDR3 contains 14 residues.